The T cell receptor (beta chain) under discussion was sequenced for a study of tumor-infiltrating lymphocytes in localized non-small cell lung cancer. Study-level background: Tumor tissue and non-adjacent uninvolved lung came from each patient. Findings and caveats of the study: Tumors had more T cell infiltration than uninvolved lung, per TCRbeta sequencing and CD3 counts.

The table came from immunoSEQ multiplex PCR; TCRdb's copy has only in-frame clones and leaves some out. The table includes 12,000 to 15,000 clones, roughly 80% detected once. On this clone: What it recognizes is unknown.

This CDR3 is 15 amino acids long. Trimming pared 5 bases from V and 0 bases from J, leaving 12 bases between. Germline assignment: CDR1 SEHNR and CDR2 FQNEAQ (reference sequence). The source material was lung tumor tissue. The TCR originated in a human donor with non-small cell lung cancer. The chain joins TRBV7-9 to TRBJ2-3; no definite D call. The CDR3 is CASSARLESTDTQYF. The CDR3 DNA is TGTGCCAGCAGCGCCAGACTTGAAAGCACAGATACGCAGTATTTT.